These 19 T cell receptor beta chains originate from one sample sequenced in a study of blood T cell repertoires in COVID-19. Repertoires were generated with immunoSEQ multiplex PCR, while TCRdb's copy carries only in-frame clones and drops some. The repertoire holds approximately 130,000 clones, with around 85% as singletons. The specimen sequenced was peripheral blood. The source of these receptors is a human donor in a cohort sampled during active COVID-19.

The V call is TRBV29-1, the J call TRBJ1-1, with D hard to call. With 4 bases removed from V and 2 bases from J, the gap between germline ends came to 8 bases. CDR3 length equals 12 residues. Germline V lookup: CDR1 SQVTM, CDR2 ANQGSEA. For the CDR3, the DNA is TGCAGCGTTGGGCAGGCAAACACTGAAGCTTTCTTT. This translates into CSVGQANTEAFF. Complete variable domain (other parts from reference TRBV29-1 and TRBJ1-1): SAVISQKPSRDICQRGTSLTIQCQVDSQVTMMFWYRQQPGQSLTLIATANQGSEATYESGFVIDKFPISRPNLTFSTLTVSNMSPEDSSIYLCSVGQANTEAFFGQGTRLTVV.

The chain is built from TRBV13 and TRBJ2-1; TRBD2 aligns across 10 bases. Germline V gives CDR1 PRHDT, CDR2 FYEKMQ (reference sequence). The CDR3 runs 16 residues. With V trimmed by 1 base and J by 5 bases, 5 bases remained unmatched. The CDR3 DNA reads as TGTGCCAGCAGCTTAGAGGCTAGCGGGGGTGACAATGAGCAGTTCTTC. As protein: CASSLEASGGDNEQFF.

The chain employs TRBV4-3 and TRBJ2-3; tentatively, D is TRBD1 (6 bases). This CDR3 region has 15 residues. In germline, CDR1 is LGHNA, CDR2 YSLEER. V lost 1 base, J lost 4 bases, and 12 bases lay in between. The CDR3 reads CASSQVAGVADTQYF. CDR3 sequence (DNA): TGCGCCAGCAGCCAAGTGGCAGGGGTAGCAGATACGCAGTATTTT.

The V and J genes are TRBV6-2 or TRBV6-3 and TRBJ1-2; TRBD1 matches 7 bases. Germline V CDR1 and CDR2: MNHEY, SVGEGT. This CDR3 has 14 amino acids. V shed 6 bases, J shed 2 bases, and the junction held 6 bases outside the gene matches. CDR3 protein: CASSLATGNYGYTF. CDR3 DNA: TGTGCCAGCAGCCTAGCGACAGGGAACTATGGCTACACCTTC.

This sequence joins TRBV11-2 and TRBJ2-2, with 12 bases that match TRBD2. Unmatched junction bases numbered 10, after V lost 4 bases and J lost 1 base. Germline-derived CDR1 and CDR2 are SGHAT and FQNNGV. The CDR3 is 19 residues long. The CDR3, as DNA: TGTGCCAGCAGCTCGCGGGGGAGACTAGCGGGAGAGAACACCGGGGAGCTGTTTTTT. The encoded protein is CASSSRGRLAGENTGELFF.

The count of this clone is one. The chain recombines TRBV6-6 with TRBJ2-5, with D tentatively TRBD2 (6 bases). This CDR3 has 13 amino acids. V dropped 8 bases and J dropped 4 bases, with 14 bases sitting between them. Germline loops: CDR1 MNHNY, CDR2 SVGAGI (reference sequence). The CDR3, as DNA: TGTGCCAGCTCCGGGGGTATCGGAGAGACCCAGTACTTC. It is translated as CASSGGIGETQYF.

CDR3 bases: TGCGCCAGCAGCCCGCTCGGACTAGCGGACAATGAGCAGTTCTTC. This sequence encodes CASSPLGLADNEQFF. The rearrangement links TRBV5-1 to TRBJ2-1, with 10 bases lining up with TRBD2. CDR1 and CDR2 (germline): SGHRS, YFSETQ. The CDR3 length is 15 residues. V lost 4 bases, J lost 5 bases, and 6 bases stayed unmatched.

The CDR3 nucleotides are TGTGCCAGCAACCCGGGGGTTTCGAGCAATCAGCCCCAGCATTTT. Translating gives CASNPGVSSNQPQHF. The V call is TRBV6-5, the J call TRBJ1-5; D might be TRBD1 (5 bases). Trimming shortened V by 7 bases and J by 1 base, and 14 bases separated the two germline ends. The CDR3 is made up of 15 amino acids. CDR1 and CDR2 from the germline V gene are MNHEY and SVGAGI.

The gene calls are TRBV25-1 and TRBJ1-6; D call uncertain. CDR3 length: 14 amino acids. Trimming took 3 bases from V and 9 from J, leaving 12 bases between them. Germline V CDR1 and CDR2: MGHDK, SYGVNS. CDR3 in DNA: TGTGCCAGCAGTGACGGCTCGGGTGCTTCACCCCTCCACTTT. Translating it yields CASSDGSGASPLHF.

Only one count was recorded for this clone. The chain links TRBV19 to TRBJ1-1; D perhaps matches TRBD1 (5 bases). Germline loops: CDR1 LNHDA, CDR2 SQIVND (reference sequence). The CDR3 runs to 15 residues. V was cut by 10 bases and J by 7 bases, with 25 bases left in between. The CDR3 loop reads CATKKTFQGELEAFF. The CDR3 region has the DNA TGTGCCACCAAAAAAACATTCCAGGGCGAACTTGAAGCTTTCTTT.

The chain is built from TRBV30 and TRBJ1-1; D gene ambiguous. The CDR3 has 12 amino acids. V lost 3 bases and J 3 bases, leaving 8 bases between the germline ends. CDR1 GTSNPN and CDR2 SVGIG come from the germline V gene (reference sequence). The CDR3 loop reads CAWRSGHTEAFF. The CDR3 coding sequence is TGTGCCTGGAGATCTGGGCACACTGAAGCTTTCTTT.

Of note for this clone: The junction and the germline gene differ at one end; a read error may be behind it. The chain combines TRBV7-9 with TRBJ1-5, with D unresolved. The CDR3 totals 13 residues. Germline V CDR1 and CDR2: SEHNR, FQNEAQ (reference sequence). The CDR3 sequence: CASSPATNRPQHF. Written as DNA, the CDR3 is TGTGCCAGCAGCCCCGCCACTAATCGGCCCCAGCATTTT.

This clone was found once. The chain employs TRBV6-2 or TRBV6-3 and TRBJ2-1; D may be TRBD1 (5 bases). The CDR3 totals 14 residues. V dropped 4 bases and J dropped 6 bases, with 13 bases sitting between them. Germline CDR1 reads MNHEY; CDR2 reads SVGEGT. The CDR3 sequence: CASSSQDKSNEQFF. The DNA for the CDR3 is TGTGCCAGCAGTTCCCAGGACAAGTCCAATGAGCAGTTCTTC.

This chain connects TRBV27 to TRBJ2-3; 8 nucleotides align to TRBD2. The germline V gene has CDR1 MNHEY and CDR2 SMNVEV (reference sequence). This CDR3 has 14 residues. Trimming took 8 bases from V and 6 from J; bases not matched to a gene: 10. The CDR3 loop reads CASAERGLWDTQYF. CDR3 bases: TGTGCCAGCGCCGAGCGGGGGCTATGGGATACGCAGTATTTT.

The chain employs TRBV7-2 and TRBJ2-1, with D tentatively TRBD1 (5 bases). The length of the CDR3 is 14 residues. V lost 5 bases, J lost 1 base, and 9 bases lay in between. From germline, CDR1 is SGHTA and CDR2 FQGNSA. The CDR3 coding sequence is TGTGCCAGCAGCAACCAGGGTTCCTACAATGAGCAGTTCTTC. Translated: CASSNQGSYNEQFF. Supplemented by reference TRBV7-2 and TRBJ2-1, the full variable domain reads GAGVSQSPSNKVTEKGKDVELRCDPISGHTALYWYRQSLGQGLEFLIYFQGNSAPDKSGLPSDRFSAERTGGSVSTLTIQRTQQEDSAVYLCASSNQGSYNEQFFGPGTRLTVL.

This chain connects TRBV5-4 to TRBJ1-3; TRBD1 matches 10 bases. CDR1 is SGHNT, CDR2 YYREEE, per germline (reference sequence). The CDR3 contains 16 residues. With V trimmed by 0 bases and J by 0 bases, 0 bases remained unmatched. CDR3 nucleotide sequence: TGTGCCAGCAGCTTGGGACAGGGGGCCTCTGGAAACACCATATATTTT. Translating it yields CASSLGQGASGNTIYF.

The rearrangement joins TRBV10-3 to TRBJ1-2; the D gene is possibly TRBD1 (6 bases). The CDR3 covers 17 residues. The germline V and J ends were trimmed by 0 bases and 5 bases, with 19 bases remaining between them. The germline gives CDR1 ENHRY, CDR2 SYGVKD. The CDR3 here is CAISESGGPGINYGYTF. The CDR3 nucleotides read TGTGCCATCAGTGAGTCTGGGGGCCCGGGGATTAATTATGGCTACACCTTC.

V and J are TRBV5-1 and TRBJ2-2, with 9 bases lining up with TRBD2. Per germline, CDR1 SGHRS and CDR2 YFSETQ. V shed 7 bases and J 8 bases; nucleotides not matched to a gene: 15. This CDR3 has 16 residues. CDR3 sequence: CASPLPGLADPGELFF. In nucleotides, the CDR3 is TGCGCCAGCCCGCTCCCGGGACTAGCCGACCCTGGGGAGCTGTTTTTT.

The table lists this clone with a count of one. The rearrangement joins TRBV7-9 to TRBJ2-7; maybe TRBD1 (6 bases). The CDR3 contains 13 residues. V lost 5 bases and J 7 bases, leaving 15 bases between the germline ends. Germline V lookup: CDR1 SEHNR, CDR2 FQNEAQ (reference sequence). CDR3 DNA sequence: TGTGCCAGCAGCACGACAGGCCTTGGGGAGCAGTACGTC. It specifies CASSTTGLGEQYV.